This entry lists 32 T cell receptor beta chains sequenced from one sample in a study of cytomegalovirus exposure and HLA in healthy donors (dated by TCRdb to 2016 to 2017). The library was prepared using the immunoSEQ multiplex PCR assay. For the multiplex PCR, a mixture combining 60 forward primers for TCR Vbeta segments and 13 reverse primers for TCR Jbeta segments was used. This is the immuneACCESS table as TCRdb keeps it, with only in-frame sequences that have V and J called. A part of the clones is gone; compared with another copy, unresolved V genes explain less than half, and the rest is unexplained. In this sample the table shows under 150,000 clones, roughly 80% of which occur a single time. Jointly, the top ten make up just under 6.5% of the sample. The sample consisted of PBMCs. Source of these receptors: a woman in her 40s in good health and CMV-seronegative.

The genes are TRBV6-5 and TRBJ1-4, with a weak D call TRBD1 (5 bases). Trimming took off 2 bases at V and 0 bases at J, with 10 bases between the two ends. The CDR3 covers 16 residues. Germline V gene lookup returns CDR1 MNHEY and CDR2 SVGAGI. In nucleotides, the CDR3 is TGTGCCAGCAGTTACGACAGTCATCCAACTAATGAAAAACTGTTTTTT. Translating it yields CASSYDSHPTNEKLFF.

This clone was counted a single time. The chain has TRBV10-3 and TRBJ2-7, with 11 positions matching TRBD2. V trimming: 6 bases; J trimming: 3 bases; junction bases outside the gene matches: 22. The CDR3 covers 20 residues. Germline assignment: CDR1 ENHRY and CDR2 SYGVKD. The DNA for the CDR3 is TGTGCCATCAGAAGACTCTCGGGACTCCTTAGCGGGAGGGCCAGCTACGAGCAGTACTTC. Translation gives CAIRRLSGLLSGRASYEQYF.

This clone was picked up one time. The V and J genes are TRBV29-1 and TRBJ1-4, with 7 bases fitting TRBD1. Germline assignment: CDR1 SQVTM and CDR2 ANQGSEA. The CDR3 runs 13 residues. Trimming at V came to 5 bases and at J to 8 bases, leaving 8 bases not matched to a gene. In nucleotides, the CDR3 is TGCAGCGTTACCAGGCTGACAGGGGAAAAACTGTTTTTT. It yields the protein CSVTRLTGEKLFF.

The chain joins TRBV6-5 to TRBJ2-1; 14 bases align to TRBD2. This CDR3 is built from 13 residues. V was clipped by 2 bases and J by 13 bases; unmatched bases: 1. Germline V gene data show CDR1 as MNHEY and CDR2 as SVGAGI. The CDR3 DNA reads TGTGCCAGCAGTTACGGGACTAGCGGGAGACAGTTCTTC. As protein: CASSYGTSGRQFF.

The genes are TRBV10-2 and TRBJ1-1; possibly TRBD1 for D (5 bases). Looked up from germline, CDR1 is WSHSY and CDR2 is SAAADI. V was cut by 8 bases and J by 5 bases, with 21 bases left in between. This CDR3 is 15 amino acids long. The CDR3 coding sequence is TGCGCCAGCCACCTTGGGGGTCCGGGAGGAACTGAAGCTTTCTTT. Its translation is CASHLGGPGGTEAFF.

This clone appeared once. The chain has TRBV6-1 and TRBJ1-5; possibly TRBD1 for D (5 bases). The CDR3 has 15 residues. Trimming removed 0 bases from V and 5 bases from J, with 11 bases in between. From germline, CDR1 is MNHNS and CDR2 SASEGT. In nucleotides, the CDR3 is TGTGCCAGCAGTGAAGCTCCGGCAGGGCATCAGCCCCAGCATTTT. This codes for CASSEAPAGHQPQHF.

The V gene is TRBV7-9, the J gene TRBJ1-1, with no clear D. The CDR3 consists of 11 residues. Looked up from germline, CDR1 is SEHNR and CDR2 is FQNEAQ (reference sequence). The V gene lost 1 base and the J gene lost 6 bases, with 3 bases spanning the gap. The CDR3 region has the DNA TGTGCCAGCAGCTTAGTAGCTGAAGCTTTCTTT. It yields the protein CASSLVAEAFF.

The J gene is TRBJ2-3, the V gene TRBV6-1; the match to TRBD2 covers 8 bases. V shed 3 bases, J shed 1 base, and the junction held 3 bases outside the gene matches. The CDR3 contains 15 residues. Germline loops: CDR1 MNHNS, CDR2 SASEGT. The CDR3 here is CASSDGTRGTDTQYF. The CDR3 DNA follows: TGTGCCAGCAGTGACGGGACTAGGGGCACAGATACGCAGTATTTT.

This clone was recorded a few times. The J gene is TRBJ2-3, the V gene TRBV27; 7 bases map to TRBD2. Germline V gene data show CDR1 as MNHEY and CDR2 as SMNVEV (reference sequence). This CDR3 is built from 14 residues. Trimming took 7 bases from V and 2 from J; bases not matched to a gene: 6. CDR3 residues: CASTYGGSTDTQYF. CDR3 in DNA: TGTGCCAGCACTTACGGGGGGTCCACAGATACGCAGTATTTT.

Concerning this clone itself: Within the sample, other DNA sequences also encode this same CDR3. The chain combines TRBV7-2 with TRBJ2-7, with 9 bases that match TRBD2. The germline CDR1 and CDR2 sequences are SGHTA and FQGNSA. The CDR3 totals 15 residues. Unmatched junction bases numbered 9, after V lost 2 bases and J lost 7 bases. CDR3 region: CASSLLAGPAKEQYF. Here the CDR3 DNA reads TGTGCCAGCAGCTTACTAGCGGGACCCGCTAAGGAGCAGTACTTC.

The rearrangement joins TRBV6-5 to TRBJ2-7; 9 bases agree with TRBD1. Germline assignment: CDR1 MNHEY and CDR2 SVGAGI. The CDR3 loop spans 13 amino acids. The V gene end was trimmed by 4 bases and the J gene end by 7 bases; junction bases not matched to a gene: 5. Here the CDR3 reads CASSSSGTGEQYF. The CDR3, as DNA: TGTGCCAGCAGTTCGTCCGGGACAGGGGAGCAGTACTTC.

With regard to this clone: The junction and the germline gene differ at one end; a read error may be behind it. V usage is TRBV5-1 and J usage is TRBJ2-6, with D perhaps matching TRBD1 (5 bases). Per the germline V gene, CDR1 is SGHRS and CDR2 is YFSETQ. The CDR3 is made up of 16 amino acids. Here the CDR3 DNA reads TGCGCCAGCAGCTTGGGTGACAGTTCTGGGGCCAACGGCCTGACTTTC. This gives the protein CASSLGDSSGANGLTF.

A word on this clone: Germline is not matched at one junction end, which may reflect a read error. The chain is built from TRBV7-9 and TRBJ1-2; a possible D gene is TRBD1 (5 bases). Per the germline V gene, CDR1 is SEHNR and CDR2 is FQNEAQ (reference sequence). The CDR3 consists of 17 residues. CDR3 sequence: CSSSLRGVQTYRYGYTF. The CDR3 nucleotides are TGTTCCAGCAGCTTACGGGGGGTACAGACCTATCGCTATGGCTACACCTTC.

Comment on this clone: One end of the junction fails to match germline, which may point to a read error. The CDR3 DNA follows: TGTTCCAGCAGCTTGTCAGGGAACACTGAAGCTTTCTTT. Its protein product is CSSSLSGNTEAFF. The gene calls are TRBV7-9 and TRBJ1-1, with unresolved D. Germline CDR1 reads SEHNR; CDR2 reads FQNEAQ (reference sequence). CDR3 length: 13 residues.

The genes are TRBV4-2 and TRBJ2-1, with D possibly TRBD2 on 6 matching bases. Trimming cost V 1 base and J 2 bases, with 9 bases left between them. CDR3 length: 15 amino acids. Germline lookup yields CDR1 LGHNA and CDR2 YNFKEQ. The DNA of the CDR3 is TGTGCCAGCAGCCAAGTCGGAGGGGCCTACAATGAGCAGTTCTTC. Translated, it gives CASSQVGGAYNEQFF.

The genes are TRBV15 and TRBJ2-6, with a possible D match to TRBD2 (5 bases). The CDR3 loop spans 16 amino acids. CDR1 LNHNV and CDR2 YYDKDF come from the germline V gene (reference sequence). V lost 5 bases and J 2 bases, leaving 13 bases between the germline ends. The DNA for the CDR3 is TGTGCCACCAGCCCTGATCGGGGAACTGGGGCCAACGTCCTGACTTTC. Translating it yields CATSPDRGTGANVLTF.

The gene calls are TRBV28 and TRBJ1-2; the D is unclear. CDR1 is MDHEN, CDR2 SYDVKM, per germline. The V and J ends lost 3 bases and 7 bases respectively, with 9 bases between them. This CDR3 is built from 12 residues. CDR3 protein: CASSLSTGGYTF. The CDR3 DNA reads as TGTGCCAGCAGTTTGTCAACTGGTGGCTACACCTTC.

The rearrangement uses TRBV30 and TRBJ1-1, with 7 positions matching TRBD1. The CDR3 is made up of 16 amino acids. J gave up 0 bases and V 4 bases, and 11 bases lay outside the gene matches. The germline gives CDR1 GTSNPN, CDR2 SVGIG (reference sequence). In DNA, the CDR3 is TGTGCCTGGAATTGGAGGGACAGAGACTTGAACACTGAAGCTTTCTTT. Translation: CAWNWRDRDLNTEAFF.

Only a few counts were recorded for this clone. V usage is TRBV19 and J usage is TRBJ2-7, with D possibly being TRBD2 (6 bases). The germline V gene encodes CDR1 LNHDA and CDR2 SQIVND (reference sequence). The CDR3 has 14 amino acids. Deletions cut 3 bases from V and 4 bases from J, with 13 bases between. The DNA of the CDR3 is TGTGCCAGTAGTATGGACGGCGGGGTTTACGAGCAGTACTTC. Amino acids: CASSMDGGVYEQYF.

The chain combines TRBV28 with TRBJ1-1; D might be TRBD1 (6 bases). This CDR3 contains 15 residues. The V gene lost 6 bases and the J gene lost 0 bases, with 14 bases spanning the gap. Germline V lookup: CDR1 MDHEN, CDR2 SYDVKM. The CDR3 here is CASSRTALMNTEAFF. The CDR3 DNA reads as TGTGCCAGCAGCCGGACAGCTCTGATGAACACTGAAGCTTTCTTT.

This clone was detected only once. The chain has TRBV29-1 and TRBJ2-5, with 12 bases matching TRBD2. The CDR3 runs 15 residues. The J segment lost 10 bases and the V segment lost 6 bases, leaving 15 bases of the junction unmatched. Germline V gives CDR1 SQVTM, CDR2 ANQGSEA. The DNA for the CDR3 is TGCAGCGTCCAGACTAGCGGGGGATTAGGAGAGTTCCAGTACTTC. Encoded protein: CSVQTSGGLGEFQYF.

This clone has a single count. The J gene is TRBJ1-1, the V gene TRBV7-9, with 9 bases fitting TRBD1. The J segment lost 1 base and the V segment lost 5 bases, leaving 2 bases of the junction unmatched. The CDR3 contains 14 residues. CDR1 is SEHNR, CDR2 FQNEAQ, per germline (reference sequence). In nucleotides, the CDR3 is TGTGCCAGCAGCCGGGACAGGGAGAACACTGAAGCTTTCTTT. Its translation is CASSRDRENTEAFF.

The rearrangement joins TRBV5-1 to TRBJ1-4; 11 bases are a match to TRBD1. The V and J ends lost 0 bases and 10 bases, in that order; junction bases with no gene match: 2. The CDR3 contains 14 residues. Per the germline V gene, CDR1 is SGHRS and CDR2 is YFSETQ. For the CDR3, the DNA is TGCGCCAGCAGCTTGGGGACAGGGGGCGGAAAACTGTTTTTT. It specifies CASSLGTGGGKLFF.

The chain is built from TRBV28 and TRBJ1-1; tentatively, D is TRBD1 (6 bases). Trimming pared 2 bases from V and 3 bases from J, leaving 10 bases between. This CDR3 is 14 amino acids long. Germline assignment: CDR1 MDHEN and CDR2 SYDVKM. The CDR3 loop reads CASSLVAGDTEAFF. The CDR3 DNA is TGTGCCAGCAGTTTAGTGGCAGGGGACACTGAAGCTTTCTTT.

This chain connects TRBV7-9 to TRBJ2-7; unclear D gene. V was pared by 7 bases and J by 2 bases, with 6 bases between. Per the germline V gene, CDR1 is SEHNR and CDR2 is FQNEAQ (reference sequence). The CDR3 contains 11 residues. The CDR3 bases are TGTGCCAGCACCATAGCCTACGAGCAGTACTTC. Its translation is CASTIAYEQYF.

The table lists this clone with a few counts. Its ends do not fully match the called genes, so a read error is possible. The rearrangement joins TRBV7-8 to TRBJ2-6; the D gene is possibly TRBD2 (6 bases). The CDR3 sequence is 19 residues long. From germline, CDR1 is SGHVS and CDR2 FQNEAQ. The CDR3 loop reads CASSLNRGRSLSGANGLTF. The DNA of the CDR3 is TGTGCCAGCAGCTTGAATCGGGGGAGGAGTCTCTCTGGGGCCAACGGCCTGACTTTC.

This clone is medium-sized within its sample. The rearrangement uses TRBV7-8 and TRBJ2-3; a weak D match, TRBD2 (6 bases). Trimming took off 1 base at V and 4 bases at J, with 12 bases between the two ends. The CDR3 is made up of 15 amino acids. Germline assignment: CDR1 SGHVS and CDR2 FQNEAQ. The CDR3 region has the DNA TGTGCCAGCAGCTTAGGGGAGGCCCGGGCAGATACGCAGTATTTT. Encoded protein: CASSLGEARADTQYF.

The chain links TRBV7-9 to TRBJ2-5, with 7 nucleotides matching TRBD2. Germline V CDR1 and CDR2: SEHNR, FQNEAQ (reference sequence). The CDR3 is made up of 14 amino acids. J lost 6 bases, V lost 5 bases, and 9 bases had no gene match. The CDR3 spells CASSLDGGFQTQYF. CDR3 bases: TGTGCCAGCAGCCTCGACGGGGGGTTTCAGACCCAGTACTTC.

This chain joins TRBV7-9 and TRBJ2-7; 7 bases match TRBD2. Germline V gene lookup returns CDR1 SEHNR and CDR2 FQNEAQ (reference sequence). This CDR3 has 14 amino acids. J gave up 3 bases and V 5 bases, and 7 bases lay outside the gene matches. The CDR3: CASSGASGLYEQYF. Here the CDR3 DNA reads TGTGCCAGCAGCGGGGCTAGCGGACTCTACGAGCAGTACTTC.

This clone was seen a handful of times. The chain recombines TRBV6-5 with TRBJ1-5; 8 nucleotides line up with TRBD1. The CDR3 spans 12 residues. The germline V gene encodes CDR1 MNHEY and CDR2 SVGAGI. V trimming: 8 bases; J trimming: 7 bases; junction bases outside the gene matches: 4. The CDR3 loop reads CASGRGPQPQHF. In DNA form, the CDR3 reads TGTGCCAGCGGCAGGGGGCCCCAGCCCCAGCATTTT.

In DNA form, the CDR3 reads TGTGCCAGCAGTTACTCGACGGGGACAGGGGGTTACGAGCAGTACTTC. This sequence encodes CASSYSTGTGGYEQYF. This chain joins TRBV6-5 and TRBJ2-7; TRBD1 aligns across 11 bases. Germline assignment: CDR1 MNHEY and CDR2 SVGAGI. Losses at the gene ends were 0 bases for V and 4 bases for J; bases not matched to a gene: 5. The CDR3 is 16 amino acids.

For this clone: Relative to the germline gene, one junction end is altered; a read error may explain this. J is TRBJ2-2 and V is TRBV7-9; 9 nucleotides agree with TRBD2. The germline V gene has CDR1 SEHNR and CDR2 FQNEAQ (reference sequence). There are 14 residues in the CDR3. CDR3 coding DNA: TGTTCCAGCAGTAGTAGCGGGAGCGGCGGGGAGCTGTTTTTT. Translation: CSSSSSGSGGELFF.